This T cell receptor (beta chain) was retrieved from a study of OX40 agonist ivuxolimab in advanced cancers. The overall study: Three patients, one with hepatocellular carcinoma and two with cutaneous melanoma, achieved partial responses.

Data came from immunoSEQ multiplex PCR; TCRdb stores just in-frame clones and leaves some out. Of over 80,000 clones in the sample, approximately 90% are singletons; the top ten hold about 0.35%. Germline CDR1 reads LNHDA; CDR2 reads SQIVND (reference sequence). The germline V and J ends were trimmed by 1 base and 4 bases, with 10 bases remaining between them. The CDR3 extends over 15 amino acids. The source of this sequence is an adult with an advanced solid tumor such as melanoma, head and neck, liver or kidney cancer. This chain uses TRBV19 with TRBJ2-2; D uncertain. Here the sequenced sample was CD4+ or CD8+ T cells sorted from blood, taken in a trial of the OX40 agonist ivuxolimab. The CDR3 loop reads CASSIVSTSTGELFF. CDR3 coding DNA: TGTGCCAGTAGTATAGTTAGTACGAGCACCGGGGAGCTGTTTTTT. The whole variable domain, filled in from reference TRBV19 and TRBJ2-2, reads DGGITQSPKYLFRKEGQNVTLSCEQNLNHDAMYWYRQDPGQGLRLIYYSQIVNDFQKGDIAEGYSVSREKKESFPLTVTSAQKNPTAFYLCASSIVSTSTGELFFGEGSRLTVL.